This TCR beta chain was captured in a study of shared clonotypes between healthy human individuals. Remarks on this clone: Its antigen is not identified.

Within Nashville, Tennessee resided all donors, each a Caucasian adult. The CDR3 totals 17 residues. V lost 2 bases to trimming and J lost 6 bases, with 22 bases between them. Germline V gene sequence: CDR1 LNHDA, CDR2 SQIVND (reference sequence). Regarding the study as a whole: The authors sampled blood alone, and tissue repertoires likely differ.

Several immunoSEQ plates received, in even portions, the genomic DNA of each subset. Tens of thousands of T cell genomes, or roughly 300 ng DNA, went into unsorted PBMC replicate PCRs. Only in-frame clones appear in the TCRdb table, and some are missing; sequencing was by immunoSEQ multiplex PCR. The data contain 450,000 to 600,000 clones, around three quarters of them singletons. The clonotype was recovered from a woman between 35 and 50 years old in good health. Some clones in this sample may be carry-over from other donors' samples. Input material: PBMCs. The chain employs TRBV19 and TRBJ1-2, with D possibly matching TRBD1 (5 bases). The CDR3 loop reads CASSITGTSGNFNGYTF. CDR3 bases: TGTGCCAGTAGTATAACCGGGACGTCAGGGAACTTCAATGGCTACACCTTC.